This passage covers 26 T cell receptor beta chains from one sample sequenced in a study of shared clonotypes between healthy human individuals. TCRdb's table, derived via immunoSEQ multiplex PCR, lists solely in-frame clones and lacks some. Among approximately 640,000 clones listed, 72% were seen once. Material for sequencing was memory CD4+ T cells sorted from blood. Documented subset: CD45RA-negative fraction. The receptor set was obtained from a young woman in good health.

This chain uses TRBV6-1 with TRBJ2-7, with TRBD2 matching over 7 bases. The V gene's germline CDR1 is MNHNS and CDR2 SASEGT. The junction had 8 bases not matched to a gene; V was cut back by 7 bases and J by 2 bases. This CDR3 contains 14 residues. CDR3 sequence reads: CASTKRGWTYEQYF. The DNA of the CDR3 is TGTGCCAGCACCAAGCGGGGATGGACCTACGAGCAGTACTTC.

The chain is built from TRBV10-3 and TRBJ1-1; 7 bases line up with TRBD1. Germline V CDR1 and CDR2: ENHRY, SYGVKD. V gave up 10 bases and J gave up 4 bases; unmatched junction bases: 6. The CDR3 loop spans 12 amino acids. CDR3 bases: TGTGCCACCGACCCAGGGGGCACTGAAGCTTTCTTT. Translating it yields CATDPGGTEAFF.

A few counts support this clone. The V call is TRBV18, the J call TRBJ2-3, with 8 bases lining up with TRBD2. With 2 bases clipped from V and 2 bases from J, the junction kept 3 bases outside the gene matches. CDR3 length: 15 amino acids. Per germline, CDR1 KGHSH and CDR2 LQKENI. CDR3 amino acids: CASSPDSGNTDTQYF. As DNA, the CDR3 is TGTGCCAGCTCACCAGATAGCGGGAACACAGATACGCAGTATTTT.

This clone was counted a few times. This sequence joins TRBV4-1 and TRBJ2-5; either TRBD1 or TRBD2 may fit D (5 bases each). The CDR3 runs to 15 residues. V lost 0 bases, J lost 1 base, and 9 bases lay in between. CDR1 is MGHRA and CDR2 is YSYEKL in the germline V gene. The CDR3 sequence: CASSQDTGTQETQYF. CDR3 coding DNA: TGCGCCAGCAGCCAAGATACGGGGACCCAAGAGACCCAGTACTTC.

This clone was detected only a few times. V usage is TRBV2 and J usage is TRBJ2-7; D might be TRBD1 (6 bases). There are 16 residues in the CDR3. V lost 7 bases, J lost 5 bases, and 24 bases lay in between. Germline V gene data show CDR1 as SNHLY and CDR2 as FYNNEI. This CDR3 reads CASTLNDGTPPHEQYF. The CDR3 DNA is TGTGCCAGCACCCTCAATGACGGGACACCGCCTCACGAGCAGTACTTC. Drawing the rest from reference TRBV2 and TRBJ2-7, the complete variable domain is EPEVTQTPSHQVTQMGQEVILRCVPISNHLYFYWYRQILGQKVEFLVSFYNNEISEKSEIFDDQFSVERPDGSNFTLKIRSTKLEDSAMYFCASTLNDGTPPHEQYFGPGTRLTVT.

This clone was picked up one time. The rearrangement joins TRBV28 to TRBJ2-3; possible D gene TRBD1, 5 bases. The germline V gene encodes CDR1 MDHEN and CDR2 SYDVKM. Trimming removed 6 bases from V and 3 bases from J, with 13 bases in between. The length of the CDR3 is 14 residues. CDR3 sequence reads: CASSLRQTTDTQYF. DNA for the CDR3: TGTGCCAGCAGCCTCCGACAGACTACAGATACGCAGTATTTT.

This chain joins TRBV6-1 and TRBJ2-7; no reliable D call. CDR3 length: 14 amino acids. Trimming took 4 bases from V and 8 from J, leaving 18 bases between them. Germline loops: CDR1 MNHNS, CDR2 SASEGT. The DNA of the CDR3 is TGTGCCAGCAGTGCTATGACTCCGGCCCGGCAGCAGTACTTC. Its protein product is CASSAMTPARQQYF.

This clone was counted between two and nine times. The chain couples TRBV6-1 to TRBJ1-1; perhaps TRBD1 as D (5 bases). Germline V lookup: CDR1 MNHNS, CDR2 SASEGT. The CDR3 runs to 14 residues. Trimming removed 6 bases from V and 1 base from J, with 12 bases in between. Here the CDR3 reads CASSLGLQNTEAFF. CDR3 DNA sequence: TGTGCCAGCAGCCTGGGACTGCAGAACACTGAAGCTTTCTTT.

This sequence joins TRBV29-1 and TRBJ1-1; D unresolved. The germline CDR1 and CDR2 sequences are SQVTM and ANQGSEA. The CDR3 runs 14 residues. V gave up 0 bases and J gave up 3 bases, with 11 bases separating them. CDR3 sequence reads: CSVEDRHTDTEAFF. In DNA, the CDR3 is TGCAGCGTTGAAGATAGGCACACAGACACTGAAGCTTTCTTT.

The V call is TRBV7-8, the J call TRBJ1-2, with a weak D call TRBD1 (6 bases). Trimming cost V 5 bases and J 2 bases, with 21 bases left between them. Per the germline V gene, CDR1 is SGHVS and CDR2 is FQNEAQ. The CDR3 runs to 17 residues. The CDR3, as DNA: TGTGCCAGCAGCCTAGTCTGGACAGACCTTCGGAACTATGGCTACACCTTC. This sequence encodes CASSLVWTDLRNYGYTF.

This chain connects TRBV30 to TRBJ1-5, with D uncertain. V was clipped by 2 bases and J by 7 bases, with 12 bases between them. Germline CDR1 GTSNPN, CDR2 SVGIG (reference sequence). The CDR3 consists of 13 residues. The CDR3 loop reads CAWSMAARQPQHF. DNA for the CDR3: TGTGCCTGGAGTATGGCCGCACGGCAGCCCCAGCATTTT. Combining the CDR3 with reference TRBV30 and TRBJ1-5 gives the whole variable domain SQTIHQWPATLVQPVGSPLSLECTVEGTSNPNLYWYRQAAGRGLQLLFYSVGIGQISSEVPQNLSASRPQDRQFILSSKKLLLSDSGFYLCAWSMAARQPQHFGDGTRLSIL.

The chain joins TRBV19 to TRBJ2-1; 9 bases line up with TRBD2. V lost 5 bases to trimming and J lost 9 bases; unmatched junction nucleotides: 14. This CDR3 is built from 16 residues. CDR1 LNHDA and CDR2 SQIVND come from the germline V gene (reference sequence). The CDR3 loop reads CASSAPGTSLAGEQFF. CDR3 in DNA: TGTGCCAGTAGTGCCCCCGGGACTAGCCTCGCGGGTGAGCAGTTCTTC. Based on the CDR3 plus reference TRBV19 and TRBJ2-1, the full variable domain is DGGITQSPKYLFRKEGQNVTLSCEQNLNHDAMYWYRQDPGQGLRLIYYSQIVNDFQKGDIAEGYSVSREKKESFPLTVTSAQKNPTAFYLCASSAPGTSLAGEQFFGPGTRLTVL.

The V and J genes are TRBV7-2 and TRBJ1-2, with D perhaps TRBD1 (5 bases). CDR3 size: 14 residues. The V gene lost 3 bases and the J gene lost 2 bases, with 10 bases spanning the gap. Germline-derived CDR1 and CDR2 are SGHTA and FQGNSA. The CDR3 reads CASSFRDPNYGYTF. CDR3 in DNA: TGTGCCAGCAGCTTCAGGGATCCGAACTATGGCTACACCTTC.

The chain couples TRBV6-5 to TRBJ2-7; TRBD1 matches 9 bases. Germline CDR1 reads MNHEY; CDR2 reads SVGAGI. This CDR3 is built from 15 residues. J gave up 6 bases and V 2 bases, and 8 bases lay outside the gene matches. This CDR3 reads CASSYVGQGVGEQYF. For the CDR3, the DNA is TGTGCCAGCAGTTACGTGGGACAGGGAGTTGGCGAGCAGTACTTC.

A note on this clone: Other DNA sequences in this specimen translate into the identical CDR3. This sequence joins TRBV11-2 and TRBJ2-5, with unresolved D. The length of the CDR3 is 12 residues. Germline V lookup: CDR1 SGHAT, CDR2 FQNNGV. The germline V and J ends were trimmed by 1 base and 4 bases, with 4 bases remaining between them. The CDR3 coding sequence is TGTGCCAGCAGCTTAGGTCGAGAGACCCAGTACTTC. Amino acids: CASSLGRETQYF.

This clone was found once. The rearrangement links TRBV13 to TRBJ2-3, with D tentatively TRBD2 (6 bases). Germline loops: CDR1 PRHDT, CDR2 FYEKMQ (reference sequence). With 0 bases removed from V and 4 bases from J, the gap between germline ends came to 14 bases. The CDR3 is made up of 16 amino acids. The CDR3 loop is CASSLGRSGMADTQYF. In DNA, the CDR3 is TGTGCCAGCAGCTTAGGCCGTAGCGGAATGGCAGATACGCAGTATTTT.

V is TRBV5-4 and J is TRBJ2-1; D gene unclear. V lost 0 bases, J lost 9 bases, and 10 bases lay in between. The CDR3 consists of 13 residues. From germline, CDR1 is SGHNT and CDR2 YYREEE (reference sequence). CDR3 bases: TGTGCCAGCAGCTTGGTTGGCGTCGGTGAGCAGTTCTTC. It is translated as CASSLVGVGEQFF.

The rearrangement joins TRBV9 to TRBJ2-3; TRBD2 aligns across 8 bases. This CDR3 spans 18 amino acids. J gave up 1 base and V 2 bases, and 12 bases lay outside the gene matches. Germline V lookup: CDR1 SGDLS, CDR2 YYNGEE. The CDR3 nucleotides are TGTGCCAGCAGCGTTAATACTGGCCTAGCGGGCCGCACAGATACGCAGTATTTT. This translates into CASSVNTGLAGRTDTQYF.

The chain links TRBV13 to TRBJ1-6; 9 bases are shared with TRBD1. The CDR3 is made up of 16 amino acids. J gave up 5 bases and V 7 bases, and 9 bases lay outside the gene matches. The germline V gene encodes CDR1 PRHDT and CDR2 FYEKMQ (reference sequence). The CDR3 sequence is CASTVVGTGNNSPLHF. CDR3 nucleotides: TGTGCCAGCACCGTCGTCGGGACAGGGAATAATTCACCCCTCCACTTT.

V usage is TRBV21-1 and J usage is TRBJ2-3; the table's D call, TRBD2, was not checked against the DNA. TRBV21-1 is a pseudogene locus. CDR3 length: 20 residues. The CDR3 coding sequence is TGTGCCAGCACCTCCCAAATGGGACGGGGCGGGAGATTTGGCACAGATACGCAGTATTTT. Its translation is CASTSQMGRGGRFGTDTQYF.

The chain links TRBV5-1 to TRBJ2-7; D is undetermined. This CDR3 comprises 12 residues. Trimming stripped 1 base from V and 3 bases from J, with 5 bases between. In germline, CDR1 is SGHRS, CDR2 YFSETQ. CDR3 loop: CASSLMGYEQYF. CDR3 in DNA: TGCGCCAGCAGCTTGATGGGCTACGAGCAGTACTTC.

This chain connects TRBV6-6 to TRBJ1-1; D possibly corresponds to TRBD1 (5 bases). Germline V gene sequence: CDR1 MNHNY, CDR2 SVGAGI (reference sequence). The CDR3 has 15 residues. The V end was cut by 0 bases, the J end by 4 bases, with 12 bases between. This chain's CDR3 is CASSYSAGLSTEAFF. The DNA for the CDR3 is TGTGCCAGCAGTTACTCGGCAGGGTTGAGCACTGAAGCTTTCTTT.

The rearrangement uses TRBV18 and TRBJ2-2, with D hard to call. V was cut by 0 bases and J by 6 bases, with 5 bases left in between. The CDR3 contains 13 residues. CDR1 is KGHSH, CDR2 LQKENI, per germline. The CDR3 region has the DNA TGTGCCAGCTCACCACCCGGAGCCGGGGAGCTGTTTTTT. Amino acids: CASSPPGAGELFF.

The chain recombines TRBV27 with TRBJ1-3; D call uncertain. Germline CDR1 and CDR2: MNHEY and SMNVEV (reference sequence). CDR3 size: 14 residues. V lost 2 bases to trimming and J lost 8 bases, with 13 bases between them. The CDR3 coding sequence is TGTGCCAGCAGTTTAATCGGCAGATCGGACACCATATATTTT. Translation gives CASSLIGRSDTIYF.

The chain recombines TRBV29-1 with TRBJ1-4, with TRBD1 matching over 10 bases. The trim removed 4 bases at V and 7 bases at J, leaving 12 bases unmatched. This CDR3 comprises 16 residues. Per the germline V gene, CDR1 is SQVTM and CDR2 is ANQGSEA. CDR3 nucleotides: TGCAGCGTTGCGGCAGGGACAGGGGAGAGGGGTGAAAAACTGTTTTTT. Encoded protein: CSVAAGTGERGEKLFF.

V gene TRBV19 combines with J gene TRBJ2-3; TRBD2 agrees at 7 bases. V lost 10 bases, J lost 8 bases, and 18 bases stayed unmatched. CDR1 is LNHDA, CDR2 SQIVND, per germline (reference sequence). This CDR3 contains 15 residues. Here the CDR3 reads CATGTRDAGAVTQYF. CDR3 bases: TGTGCCACTGGGACCCGGGACGCGGGAGCGGTTACGCAGTATTTT. Using reference TRBV19 and TRBJ2-3 for the parts outside the CDR3, the full variable domain is DGGITQSPKYLFRKEGQNVTLSCEQNLNHDAMYWYRQDPGQGLRLIYYSQIVNDFQKGDIAEGYSVSREKKESFPLTVTSAQKNPTAFYLCATGTRDAGAVTQYFGPGTRLTVL.